This T cell receptor (beta chain) was found in a study of graft-versus-host responses after intestinal transplantation. Comment on this clone: Its antigen is unidentified.

General observations from the study: Recipient-marrow GvH clones were detected, some having first appeared in ileum or blood. Early post-transplant declines in HvG were associated with peak levels of circulating GvH clones. Allograft clonal ratios (graft-versus-host to host-versus-graft) were high in patients who had graft-donor T cell macrochimerism.

Clones were sequenced by immunoSEQ multiplex PCR, and TCRdb holds only the in-frame ones, with some missing. This table has about 120,000 clones, 90% to 95% appearing once. This sequence was found in a human donor who received an intestinal transplant. The source was unstimulated CD4+ T cells sorted from spleen or lymph node cells, collected before intestinal transplant.

The CDR3 nucleotides read TGTGCCAGCAGCTACGGACAGGGATCGGGGTATGGCTACACCTTC. Translated, it gives CASSYGQGSGYGYTF. The chain uses TRBV7-9 and TRBJ1-2, with 8 bases aligning to TRBD1. Germline values: CDR1 SEHNR, CDR2 FQNEAQ (reference sequence). V lost 4 bases to trimming and J lost 5 bases; unmatched junction nucleotides: 9. The CDR3 spans 15 residues.